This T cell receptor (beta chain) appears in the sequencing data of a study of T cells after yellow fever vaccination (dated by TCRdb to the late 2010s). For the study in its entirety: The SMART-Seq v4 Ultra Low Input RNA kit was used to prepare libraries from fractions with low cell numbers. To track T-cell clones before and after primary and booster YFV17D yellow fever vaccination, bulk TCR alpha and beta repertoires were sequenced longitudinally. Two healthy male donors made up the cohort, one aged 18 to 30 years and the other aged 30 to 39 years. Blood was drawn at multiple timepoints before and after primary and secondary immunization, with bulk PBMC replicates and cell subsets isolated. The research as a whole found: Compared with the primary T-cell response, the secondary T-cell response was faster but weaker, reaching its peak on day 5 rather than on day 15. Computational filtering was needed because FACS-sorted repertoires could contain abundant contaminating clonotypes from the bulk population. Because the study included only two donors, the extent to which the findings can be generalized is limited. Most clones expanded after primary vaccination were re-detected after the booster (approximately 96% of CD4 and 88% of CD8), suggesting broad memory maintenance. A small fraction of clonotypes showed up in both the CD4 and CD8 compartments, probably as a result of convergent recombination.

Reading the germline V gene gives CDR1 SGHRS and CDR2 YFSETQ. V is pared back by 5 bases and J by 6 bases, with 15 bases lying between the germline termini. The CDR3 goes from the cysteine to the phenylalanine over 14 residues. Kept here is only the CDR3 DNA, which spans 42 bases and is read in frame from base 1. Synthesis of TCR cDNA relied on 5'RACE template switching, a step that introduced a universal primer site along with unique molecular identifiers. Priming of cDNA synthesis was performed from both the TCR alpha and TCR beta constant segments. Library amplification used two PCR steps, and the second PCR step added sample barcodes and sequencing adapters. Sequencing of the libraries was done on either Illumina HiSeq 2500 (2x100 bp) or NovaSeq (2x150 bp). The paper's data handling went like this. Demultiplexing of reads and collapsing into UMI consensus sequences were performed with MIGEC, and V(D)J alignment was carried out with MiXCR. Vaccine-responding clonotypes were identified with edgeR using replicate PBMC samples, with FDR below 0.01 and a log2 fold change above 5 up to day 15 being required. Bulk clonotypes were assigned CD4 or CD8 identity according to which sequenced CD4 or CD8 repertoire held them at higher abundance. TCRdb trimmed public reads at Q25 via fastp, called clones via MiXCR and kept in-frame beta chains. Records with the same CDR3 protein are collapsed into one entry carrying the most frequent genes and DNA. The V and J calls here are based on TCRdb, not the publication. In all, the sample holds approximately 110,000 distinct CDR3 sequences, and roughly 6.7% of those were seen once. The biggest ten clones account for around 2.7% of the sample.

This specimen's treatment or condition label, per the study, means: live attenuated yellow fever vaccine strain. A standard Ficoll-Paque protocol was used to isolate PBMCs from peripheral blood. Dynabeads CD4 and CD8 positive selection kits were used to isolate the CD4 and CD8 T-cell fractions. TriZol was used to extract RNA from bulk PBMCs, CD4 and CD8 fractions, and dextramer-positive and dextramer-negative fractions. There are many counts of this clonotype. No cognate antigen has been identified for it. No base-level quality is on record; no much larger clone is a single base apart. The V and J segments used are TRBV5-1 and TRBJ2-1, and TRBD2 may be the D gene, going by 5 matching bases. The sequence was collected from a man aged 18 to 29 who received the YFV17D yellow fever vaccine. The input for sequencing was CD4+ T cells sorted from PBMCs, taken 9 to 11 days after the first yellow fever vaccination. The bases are TGCGCCAGCAGACTGGATAGCGCCTTCAATGAGCAGTTCTTC. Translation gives CASRLDSAFNEQFF.